This paragraph covers one T cell receptor (beta chain) sequence. Its recognized antigen is unknown. Per-base qualities were not stored, and no clone one base away is much larger. CDR1 MDHEN and CDR2 SYDVKM were looked up in the germline V gene. Cut back by 2 bases and 1 base, the V and J ends lie 6 bases apart. Measured from the cysteine to the phenylalanine, the CDR3 is 15 residues long. The DNA shown is the 45-base CDR3, in frame from base 1. Another Seattle source contributed samples from volunteer blood donors who had recovered from COVID-19. Whole blood was collected in K2EDTA tubes by collaborating institutions according to the institutions' own protocols. For TCRbeta analysis, collaborator samples were shipped as frozen whole blood, as isolated PBMCs, or as DNA extracted from either sample type. The source of the sample is a study of blood T cell repertoires in COVID-19 (dated by TCRdb to 2018 to 2021). Context from the whole study: Samples covering the acute and convalescent phases of COVID-19 were provided by collaborators in the United States, Italy and Spain. Sample metadata almost always included a de-identified subject ID, COVID-19 status, age in years and sex. Where HLA class I and class II types were available, the types were taken from metadata supplied by the sample provider, not from assay-based typing. The prospective study material was composed of cDNA or gDNA derived from T cells, B-cell-depleted T cells, or PBMCs. Samples came from the ongoing ImmuneRACE study (first 160 participants) plus 1,254 subjects from 6 global collaborators. The repertoires were made available in a free public database intended to serve as a resource for research on the immune response to SARS-CoV-2. The dataset comprised deeply sampled blood TCRbeta repertoires from subjects exposed to, actively infected with, or recovered from COVID-19.

TCRbeta CDR3 regions were amplified from genomic DNA using the immunoSEQ Assay, a bias-controlled multiplex PCR. The original methods were these. Nucleated cell counts per sample were estimated from amplification of reference gene primers within the assay. To quantify the absolute abundance of each unique TCRbeta CDR3 rearrangement, sequence reads were collapsed and filtered. For each sample, productive Simpson clonality was calculated by taking the square root of Simpson's diversity index across productive rearrangements. The table was pulled from immuneACCESS by TCRdb, which kept in-frame rearrangements only. Such tables lose some clones; where checked, under half of the loss comes from unresolved V genes, and the rest has no known cause. The V and J calls and clone size are taken from that table; D and trimming were inferred from the DNA. This sample holds about 280,000 clones; more than 75% were observed only once. The leading ten clones occupy around 2.1% of the sample.

Summary of the overall study and its limitations: How much clinical and demographic metadata was included differed by source and by participant, and the metadata was provided uncurated.

The sequence came from a woman aged 25 to 39 who had recovered from COVID-19. Source material: peripheral blood. This chain is built from TRBV28 and TRBJ2-6; the D segment cannot be called with confidence. The DNA is as follows: TGTGCCAGCAGTTTAAGCATTTCTGGGGCCAACGTCCTGACTTTC. This encodes CASSLSISGANVLTF.